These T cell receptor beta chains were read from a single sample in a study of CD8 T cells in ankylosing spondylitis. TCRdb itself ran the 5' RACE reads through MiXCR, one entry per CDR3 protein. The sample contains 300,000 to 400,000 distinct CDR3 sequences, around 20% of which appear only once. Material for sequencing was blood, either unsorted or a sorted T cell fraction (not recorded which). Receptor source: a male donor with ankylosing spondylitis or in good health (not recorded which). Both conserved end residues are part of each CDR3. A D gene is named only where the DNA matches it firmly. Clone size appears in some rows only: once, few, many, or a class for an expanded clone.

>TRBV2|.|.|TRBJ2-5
CATLTGPSETQYF
TGTGCCACTCTAACAGGACCCTCGGAGACCCAGTACTTC
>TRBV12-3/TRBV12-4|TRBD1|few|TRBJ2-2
CASRRGDREAGELFF
TGTGCCAGCAGGCGCGGGGACAGGGAAGCCGGGGAGCTGTTTTTT
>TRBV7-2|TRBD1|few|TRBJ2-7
CASSYATGAYEQYF
TGTGCCAGCAGCTACGCGACAGGGGCCTACGAGCAGTACTTC
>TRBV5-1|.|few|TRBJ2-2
CASSLNGAGELFF
TGCGCCAGCAGCTTGAATGGGGCCGGGGAGCTGTTTTTT
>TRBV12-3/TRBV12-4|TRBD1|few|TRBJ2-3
CASSLSFGTGGSTDTQYF
TGTGCCAGCAGTCTTTCCTTTGGGACAGGGGGCAGCACAGATACGCAGTATTTT
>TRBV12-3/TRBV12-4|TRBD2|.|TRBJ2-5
CASSPGLAGPQETQYF
TGTGCCAGCAGCCCTGGACTAGCGGGGCCGCAAGAGACCCAGTACTTC
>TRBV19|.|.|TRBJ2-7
CASSITGPYEQYF
TGTGCCAGTAGTATAACCGGGCCATACGAGCAGTACTTC
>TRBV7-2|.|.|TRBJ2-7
CASSSPGTAAGPEQYF
TGTGCCAGCAGCTCCCCCGGGACGGCGGCGGGCCCCGAGCAGTACTTC
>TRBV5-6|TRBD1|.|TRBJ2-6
CASSLAGRGLDGANVLTF
TGTGCCAGCAGCTTGGCCGGCAGGGGGCTAGACGGGGCCAACGTCCTGACTTTC
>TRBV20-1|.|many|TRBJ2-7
CSASGPDYPEQYF
TGCAGTGCTAGTGGCCCGGACTACCCGGAGCAGTACTTC
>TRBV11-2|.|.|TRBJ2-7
CASSFGPISYEQYF
TGTGCCAGCAGCTTTGGCCCTATATCCTACGAGCAGTACTTC
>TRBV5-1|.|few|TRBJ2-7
CASSVDISEQYF
TGCGCCAGCAGCGTTGACATTTCCGAGCAGTACTTC
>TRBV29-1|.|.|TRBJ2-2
CSVGVTGELFF
TGCAGCGTTGGTGTCACCGGGGAGCTGTTTTTT
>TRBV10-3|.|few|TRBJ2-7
CAISDRASSFGEQYF
TGTGCCATCAGTGATCGGGCTAGCTCGTTTGGCGAGCAGTACTTC
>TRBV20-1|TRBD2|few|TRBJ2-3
CSARDREGMGTDTQYF
TGCAGTGCTAGAGATCGGGAGGGAATGGGCACAGATACGCAGTATTTT
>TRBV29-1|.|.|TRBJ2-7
CSVEMGAPYEQYF
TGCAGCGTTGAAATGGGGGCCCCCTACGAGCAGTACTTC
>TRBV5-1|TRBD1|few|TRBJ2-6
CASSSPSTGGYGANVLTF
TGCGCCAGCAGCTCCCCTTCGACAGGGGGCTATGGGGCCAACGTCCTGACTTTC
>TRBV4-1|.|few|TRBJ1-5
CASSQVLGEPRPQHF
TGCGCCAGCAGCCAAGTTCTCGGAGAGCCTCGGCCCCAGCATTTT
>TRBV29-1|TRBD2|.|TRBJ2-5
CSVEGGTSSFPLETQYF
TGCAGCGTTGAGGGTGGGACTAGCTCCTTCCCCCTGGAGACCCAGTACTTC
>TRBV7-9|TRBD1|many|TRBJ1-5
CASSPDRGNQPQHF
TGTGCCAGCAGCCCGGACAGGGGCAATCAGCCCCAGCATTTT
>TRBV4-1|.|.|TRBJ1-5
CASSHGLGRDQPQHF
TGCGCCAGCAGCCATGGGCTAGGGCGAGATCAGCCCCAGCATTTT
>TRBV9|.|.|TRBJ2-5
CASSVGTGESGETQYF
TGTGCCAGCAGCGTAGGAACGGGAGAATCGGGGGAGACCCAGTACTTC
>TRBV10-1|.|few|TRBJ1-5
CASSEMNQPQHF
TGCGCCAGCAGTGAGATGAATCAGCCCCAGCATTTT
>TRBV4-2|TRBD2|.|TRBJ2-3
CASSQYPKRGGQSTDTQYF
TGTGCCAGCAGCCAATATCCGAAGCGGGGGGGTCAAAGCACAGATACGCAGTATTTT
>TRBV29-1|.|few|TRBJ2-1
CSVEIIGRGGNYNEQFF
TGCAGCGTTGAAATTATTGGCAGGGGGGGTAACTACAATGAGCAGTTCTTC
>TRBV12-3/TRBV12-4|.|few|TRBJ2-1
CASTSYSVNEQFF
TGTGCCAGCACCTCTTACAGCGTTAATGAGCAGTTCTTC
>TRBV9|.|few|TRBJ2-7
CASSVDGTSSYEQYF
TGTGCCAGCAGCGTAGATGGGACGTCCTCCTACGAGCAGTACTTC
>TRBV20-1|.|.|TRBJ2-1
CSARVKERIYNEQFF
TGCAGTGCTAGAGTCAAGGAGCGGATCTACAATGAGCAGTTCTTC
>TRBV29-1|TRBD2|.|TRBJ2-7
CSVGTSGLSYEQYF
TGCAGCGTTGGGACTAGCGGACTCTCCTACGAGCAGTACTTC
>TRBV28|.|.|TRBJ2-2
CASSLLEGNTGELFF
TGTGCCAGCAGTTTATTAGAAGGGAACACCGGGGAGCTGTTTTTT
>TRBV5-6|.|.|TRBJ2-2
CASSLVGLSDTGELFF
TGTGCCAGCAGCTTAGTCGGGCTGAGTGACACCGGGGAGCTGTTTTTT
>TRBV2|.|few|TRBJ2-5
CASRIYRGAGETQYF
TGTGCCAGCAGAATATACCGCGGGGCGGGAGAGACCCAGTACTTC
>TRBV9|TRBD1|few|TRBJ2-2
CASSVGRQGAGGELFF
TGTGCCAGCAGCGTAGGGCGACAGGGGGCTGGCGGGGAGCTGTTTTTT
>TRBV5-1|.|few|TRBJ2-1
CASSFERHEQFF
TGCGCCAGCAGCTTTGAGAGGCATGAGCAGTTCTTC
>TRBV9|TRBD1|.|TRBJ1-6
CASSGWDRGGSPLHF
TGTGCCAGCAGCGGATGGGACAGGGGAGGGTCACCCCTCCACTTT
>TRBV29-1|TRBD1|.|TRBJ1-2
CSADTDRGKGYTF
TGCAGCGCAGATACGGACAGGGGGAAGGGCTACACCTTC
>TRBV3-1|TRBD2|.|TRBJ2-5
CASSQGPLLSGGAGTQYF
TGTGCCAGCAGCCAAGGGCCCCTCCTAAGCGGGGGGGCTGGGACCCAGTACTTC